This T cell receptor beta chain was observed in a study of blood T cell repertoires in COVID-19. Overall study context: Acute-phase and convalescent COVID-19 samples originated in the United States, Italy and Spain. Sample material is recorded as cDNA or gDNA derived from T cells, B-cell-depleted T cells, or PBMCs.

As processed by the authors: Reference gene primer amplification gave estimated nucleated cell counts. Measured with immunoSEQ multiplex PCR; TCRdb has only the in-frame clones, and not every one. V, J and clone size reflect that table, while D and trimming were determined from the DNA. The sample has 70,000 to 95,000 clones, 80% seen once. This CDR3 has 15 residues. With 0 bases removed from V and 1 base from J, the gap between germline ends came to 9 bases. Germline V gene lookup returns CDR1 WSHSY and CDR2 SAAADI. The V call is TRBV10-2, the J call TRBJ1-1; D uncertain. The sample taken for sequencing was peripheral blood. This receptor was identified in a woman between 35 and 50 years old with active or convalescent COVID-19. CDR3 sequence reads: CASSESVRWNTEAFF. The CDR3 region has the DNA TGCGCCAGCAGTGAGTCGGTTCGGTGGAACACTGAAGCTTTCTTT.